This TCR beta chain stems from a study of human T cells and chemical hapten exposure. Whole-study findings and limits: Among expanded TCRs, significantly more large CDR3 similarity clusters formed than among controls.

TCRdb re-called the RACE reads through MiXCR, storing one row per CDR3 protein. The sample has 300,000 to 450,000 distinct CDR3 sequences, approximately 5.1% seen once; the top ten hold 2.6%. Time point of the sample: pre-sensitization, week 0. As for treatment: therapeutic diphenylcyclopropenone sensitization with weekly scalp DPC. V lost 6 bases and J 9 bases, leaving 12 bases between the germline ends. The CDR3 sequence is 11 residues long. The germline gives CDR1 MGHRA, CDR2 YSYEKL. Comment on this clonotype: Its antigen is not known.

The receptor comes from a woman aged 50 to 65 with alopecia areata. Some clones in this sample may be carry-over from other donors' samples. The chain recombines TRBV4-1 with TRBJ2-7; tentatively, D is TRBD1 or TRBD2 (5 bases each). This material consisted of whole blood, taken in connection with sensitization to the hapten diphenylcyclopropenone (DPC). In nucleotides, the CDR3 is TGCGCCAGCAGATCCGGGACCTTGCAGTACTTC. Protein product: CASRSGTLQYF.